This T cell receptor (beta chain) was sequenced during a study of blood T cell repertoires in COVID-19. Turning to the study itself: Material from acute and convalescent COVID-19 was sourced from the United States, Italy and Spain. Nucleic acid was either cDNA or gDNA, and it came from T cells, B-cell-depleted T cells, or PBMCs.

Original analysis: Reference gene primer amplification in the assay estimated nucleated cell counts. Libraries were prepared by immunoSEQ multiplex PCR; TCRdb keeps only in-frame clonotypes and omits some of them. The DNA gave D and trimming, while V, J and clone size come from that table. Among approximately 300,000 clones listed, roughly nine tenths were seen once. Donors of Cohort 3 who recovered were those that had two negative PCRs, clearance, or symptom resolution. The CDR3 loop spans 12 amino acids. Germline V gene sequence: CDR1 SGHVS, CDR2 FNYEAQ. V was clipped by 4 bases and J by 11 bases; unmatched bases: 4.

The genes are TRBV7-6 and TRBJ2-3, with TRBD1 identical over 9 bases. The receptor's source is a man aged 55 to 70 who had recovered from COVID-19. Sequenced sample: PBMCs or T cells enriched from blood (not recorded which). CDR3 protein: CASSSGTGRQYF. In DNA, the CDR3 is TGTGCCAGCAGCTCCGGGACAGGGAGGCAGTATTTT.